This is a list of T cell receptor beta chains from one sample in a study of shared clonotypes between healthy human individuals. TCRdb's table, derived via immunoSEQ multiplex PCR, lists solely in-frame clones and lacks some. The sample holds millions of clones; approximately 92% are singletons and the top ten take roughly 0.15%. Sequencing was carried out using naive CD4+ T cells sorted from blood. The receptors shown here come from a man aged 18-30 years in good health. Both conserved end residues are part of each CDR3. A D gene is named only where the DNA matches it firmly. The size of a clone is reported for some rows only, either as once, few or many, or as a class for expanded clones.

j_call d_call clone_size v_call cdr3_aa cdr3_nt
TRBJ2-1 - - TRBV19 CASQRDTYNEQFF TGTGCCAGTCAAAGGGATACCTACAATGAGCAGTTCTTC
TRBJ2-3 - - TRBV5-4 CASSLSGFTDTQYF TGTGCCAGCAGCTTAAGCGGGTTCACAGATACGCAGTATTTT
TRBJ2-7 TRBD1 - TRBV29-1 CSVGTGYEQYF TGCAGCGTCGGGACAGGCTACGAGCAGTACTTC
TRBJ2-7 - - TRBV5-1 CASSLSGQFPPVEQYF TGCGCCAGCAGCTTATCGGGGCAGTTCCCTCCGGTCGAGCAGTACTTC
TRBJ2-3 - - TRBV2 CASGEEWRGSTDTQYF TGTGCCAGCGGTGAGGAATGGAGGGGGTCCACAGATACGCAGTATTTT
TRBJ2-7 TRBD1 - TRBV5-5 CASANTGGGPWEQYF TGTGCCAGCGCCAATACAGGGGGCGGCCCTTGGGAGCAGTACTTC
TRBJ1-3 - - TRBV19 CASSPGYTIYF TGTGCCAGTAGTCCCGGTTACACCATATATTTT
TRBJ1-4 - - TRBV9 CASSVSGFNEKLFF TGTGCCAGCAGCGTATCGGGTTTTAATGAAAAACTGTTTTTT
TRBJ2-1 - - TRBV4-1 CASSQDSVANTGTVQFF TGCGCCAGCAGCCAAGACAGTGTGGCAAACACCGGGACGGTTCAGTTCTTC
TRBJ2-1 - - TRBV5-1 CASSLEGPPAYNEQFF TGCGCCAGCAGCTTGGAAGGGCCTCCCGCGTACAATGAGCAGTTCTTC
TRBJ2-3 - - TRBV10-3 CAISELGTQYF TGTGCCATCAGTGAGTTAGGTACGCAGTATTTT
TRBJ2-7 - - TRBV6-1 CASSERPTNSYEQYF TGTGCCAGCAGTGAGCGACCTACCAATTCCTACGAGCAGTACTTC
TRBJ2-5 TRBD2 - TRBV5-4 CASSGGLAGQETQYF TGTGCCAGCAGCGGGGGACTAGCGGGGCAAGAGACCCAGTACTTC
TRBJ1-2 TRBD1 once TRBV27 CASSRSSGTGLNGYTF TGTGCCAGCAGTCGATCATCCGGGACAGGCCTGAATGGCTACACCTTC
TRBJ2-2 TRBD1 - TRBV7-2 CASSARQGNTGELFF TGTGCCAGCAGCGCCAGACAGGGGAACACCGGGGAGCTGTTTTTT
TRBJ1-4 - few TRBV28 CASSLGEKLFF TGTGCCAGCAGTTTAGGCGAAAAACTGTTTTTT
TRBJ2-1 TRBD2 - TRBV5-4 CASSSGTSGSFHNEQFF TGTGCCAGCAGCTCCGGGACTAGCGGGAGTTTCCACAATGAGCAGTTCTTC
TRBJ2-2 - - TRBV27 CASSAEGAGELFF TGTGCCAGCAGCGCGGAGGGGGCCGGGGAGCTGTTTTTT
TRBJ2-7 TRBD2 - TRBV14 CASSQAGRAEPEQYF TGTGCCAGCAGCCAAGCCGGGAGGGCCGAGCCCGAGCAGTACTTC
TRBJ2-7 TRBD1 - TRBV4-1 CASEQAGGSNYEQYF TGCGCCAGCGAACAAGCAGGGGGCTCAAACTACGAGCAGTACTTC
TRBJ2-1 TRBD2 - TRBV2 CASSGGLAVYEQFF TGTGCCAGCAGTGGCGGACTAGCTGTATATGAGCAGTTCTTC
TRBJ2-7 TRBD2 - TRBV19 CASSLGFGTSGYYEQYF TGTGCCAGTAGTTTGGGATTCGGGACTAGCGGGTACTACGAGCAGTACTTC